This T cell receptor (beta chain) was sequenced in a study of CD8 T cells in ankylosing spondylitis. TCRdb processed the 5' RACE reads anew with MiXCR; each CDR3 protein has one entry. The repertoire holds 200,000 to 300,000 distinct CDR3 sequences, with 7.5% to 9.5% as singletons. The table lists this clonotype with many counts. Its target is not known. Study-wide results and caveats: Those disease-linked clones were CD8+; they were also relatively rare in peripheral blood.

The CDR3 totals 13 residues. V shed 5 bases and J shed 0 bases, with 10 bases lying between them. Germline CDR1 reads DFQATT; CDR2 reads SNEGSKA (reference sequence). Sequenced input: blood, either unsorted or a sorted T cell fraction (not recorded which). The chain links TRBV20-1 to TRBJ2-5; D remains unclear. The clonotype was recovered from a female donor with ankylosing spondylitis or in good health (not recorded which). CDR3 region: CSALPSYQETQYF. Written as DNA, the CDR3 is TGCAGTGCTCTCCCCTCCTACCAAGAGACCCAGTACTTC.